One sample yielded the 6 T cell receptor beta chains listed below, sequenced in a study of cytomegalovirus exposure and HLA in healthy donors. Using immunoSEQ multiplex PCR, the repertoire was profiled, and TCRdb retains in-frame clones only, with some absent. The repertoire consists of roughly 52,000 clones, with approximately 93% occurring once and the leading ten covering 1.7%. Material: PBMCs. The receptor source for this set is a woman under 30 in good health and CMV-seropositive.

This chain joins TRBV20-1 and TRBJ2-7; D remains unclear. V was clipped by 0 bases and J by 4 bases, with 4 bases between them. CDR1 DFQATT and CDR2 SNEGSKA come from the germline V gene (reference sequence). This CDR3 has 11 amino acids. CDR3 sequence: CSAREQYEQYF. The CDR3 DNA reads as TGCAGTGCTAGAGAACAGTACGAGCAGTACTTC.

The CDR3 nucleotides are TGTGCCAGCAGTCAAGGACAGGGGGCCTATGAGCAGTTCTTC. Residues: CASSQGQGAYEQFF. The rearrangement uses TRBV27 and TRBJ2-1, with 11 bases identical to TRBD1. The CDR3 is 14 residues long. The trim removed 5 bases at V and 8 bases at J, leaving 5 bases unmatched. Germline lookup yields CDR1 MNHEY and CDR2 SMNVEV (reference sequence).

This chain joins TRBV20-1 and TRBJ2-7; D is undetermined. The germline gives CDR1 DFQATT, CDR2 SNEGSKA (reference sequence). V was trimmed by 6 bases and J by 7 bases, leaving 10 bases between them. The CDR3 is 10 amino acids. DNA for the CDR3: TGCAGTGCCACAAACAGAGAGCAGTACTTC. It codes for CSATNREQYF.

DNA of the CDR3: TGCGCCAGCAGCCCGACACCTCTTAGCTCCTACGAGCAGTACTTC. It translates to CASSPTPLSSYEQYF. The rearrangement uses TRBV5-1 and TRBJ2-7, with D unclear. The CDR3 covers 15 residues. Trimming shortened V by 4 bases and J by 0 bases, and 14 bases separated the two germline ends. The germline V gene encodes CDR1 SGHRS and CDR2 YFSETQ.

The genes are TRBV5-1 and TRBJ2-4; 9 bases align to TRBD1. CDR3 length equals 17 residues. CDR1 and CDR2 from the germline V gene are SGHRS and YFSETQ. With V trimmed by 0 bases and J by 5 bases, 9 bases remained unmatched. The CDR3 spells CASSLVPGTGLQNIQYF. For the CDR3, the DNA is TGCGCCAGCAGCTTGGTACCCGGGACAGGGCTCCAAAACATTCAGTACTTC.

The chain couples TRBV7-2 to TRBJ2-7, with 9 bases aligning to TRBD1. The length of the CDR3 is 15 residues. The germline CDR1 and CDR2 sequences are SGHTA and FQGNSA. J lost 6 bases, V lost 3 bases, and 9 bases had no gene match. The CDR3 reads CASSLTGTGIVEQYF. DNA for the CDR3: TGTGCCAGCAGCTTGACCGGGACAGGGATCGTCGAGCAGTACTTC.